Described below is a single TCR beta chain sequence and its context. What it binds is unknown. This sample's time point: blood 2 weeks post-SBRT. Treatment meaning: 15 Gy SBRT to primary tumor, nephrectomy 4 weeks later. CDR3 length equals 16 residues. Per germline, CDR1 MNHNS and CDR2 SASEGT. Trimming cost V 2 bases and J 4 bases, with 16 bases left between them. The source of the sample is a study of radiation and T cells in renal cell carcinoma. Study-level findings and limits: In blood, top tumor clones expanded by 2 weeks, shrinking by 4.

TCRdb's copy holds only in-frame clones and misses some; the assay was immunoSEQ multiplex PCR. This table holds about 49,000 clones, 75% to 85% found once. The material was blood, obtained from a patient whose treatment included radiotherapy and nephrectomy. This TCR came from a woman between 65 and 79 years old with renal cell carcinoma. The chain combines TRBV6-1 with TRBJ2-3; D might be TRBD1 (5 bases). CDR3 in DNA: TGTGCCAGCAGTGAAAATGGGCAGGGAAGGGCAGATACGCAGTATTTT. Residues: CASSENGQGRADTQYF.